Listed below are T cell receptor beta chains from one sample, sequenced in a study of cytomegalovirus exposure and HLA in healthy donors. The protocol was immunoSEQ multiplex PCR, while the TCRdb copy is restricted to in-frame clones and leaves out a portion. The table shows about 160,000 clones, with about 88% occurring only once. The source material was PBMCs. The receptors stem from a woman aged 18-29 years in good health and CMV-seronegative. Both conserved end residues are part of each CDR3. Fields, in order: V gene, J gene, D gene, clone size, CDR3 protein, CDR3 DNA. A D gene is named only where the DNA matches it firmly. Size is stated for part of the rows, as once, few or many counts, or as a class when the clone is expanded.

>TRBV11-2|TRBJ2-7|NA|NA
CASSLEQLSSYEQYF
TGTGCCAGCAGCTTAGAACAGTTAAGCTCCTACGAGCAGTACTTC
>TRBV5-1|TRBJ1-3|NA|NA
CASSPENRVINSGNTIYF
TGCGCCAGCAGCCCCGAGAACAGGGTTATCAACTCTGGAAACACCATATATTTT
>TRBV27|TRBJ2-1|TRBD1|NA
CASSYLGVEGAWNEQFF
TGTGCCAGCAGTTACCTTGGTGTTGAGGGGGCTTGGAATGAGCAGTTCTTC
>TRBV5-1|TRBJ1-5|TRBD1|NA
CASSTGDDQPQHF
TGCGCCAGCAGCACAGGGGACGATCAGCCCCAGCATTTT
>TRBV9|TRBJ2-5|NA|once
CASSARPEETQYF
TGTGCCAGCAGCGCTCGTCCCGAGGAGACCCAGTACTTC
>TRBV28|TRBJ2-2|NA|NA
CASSFSMGLAGTGELFF
TGTGCCAGCAGTTTTTCCATGGGTCTAGCAGGCACCGGGGAGCTGTTTTTT
>TRBV6-6|TRBJ2-7|NA|once
CASRSDSYEQYF
TGTGCCAGCAGGTCCGACAGTTACGAGCAGTACTTC
>TRBV6-1|TRBJ2-7|NA|NA
CASSVYIGLGGYEQYF
TGTGCCAGCAGTGTCTATATCGGACTAGGGGGCTACGAGCAGTACTTC
>TRBV11-2|TRBJ2-7|NA|NA
CASSSGRGSGTFYEQYF
TGTGCCAGCAGCTCGGGGAGGGGGAGCGGGACGTTCTACGAGCAGTACTTC
>TRBV30|TRBJ2-1|NA|NA
CARGQSSYNEQFF
TGTGCCAGAGGACAGAGCTCCTACAATGAGCAGTTCTTC
>TRBV21-1|TRBJ2-1|NA|NA
CASSKAVSSRPQGNEQFF
TGTGCCAGCAGCAAAGCGGTATCAAGTCGCCCCCAGGGCAATGAGCAGTTCTTC
>TRBV28|TRBJ2-7|TRBD2|NA
CASRPRGGSSYEQYF
TGTGCCAGCCGACCGCGGGGCGGGAGTTCCTACGAGCAGTACTTC
>TRBV9|TRBJ1-5|NA|NA
CASSFREDQHF
TGTGCCAGCAGCTTTCGTGAGGACCAGCATTTT
>TRBV28|TRBJ2-1|NA|NA
CASSLVQEIRQFF
TGTGCCAGCAGTTTAGTCCAAGAAATTAGGCAGTTCTTC
>TRBV15|TRBJ1-2|NA|NA
CATSRDLGPVNYGYTF
TGTGCCACCAGCAGAGATCTTGGGCCGGTTAACTATGGCTACACCTTC
>TRBV28|TRBJ1-5|TRBD1|NA
CASSAGTGGRQPQHF
TGTGCCAGCAGCGCCGGGACAGGGGGCAGGCAGCCCCAGCATTTT
>TRBV28|TRBJ1-1|NA|NA
CASSLRENTEAFF
TGTGCCAGCAGTTTGAGGGAGAACACTGAAGCTTTCTTT
>TRBV19|TRBJ1-1|TRBD1|NA
CVSQGGAGSGGTEAFF
TGTGTTTCACAGGGGGGCGCAGGGTCGGGAGGTACTGAAGCTTTCTTT
>TRBV4-1|TRBJ1-2|NA|NA
CASSQDEVYYGYTF
TGCGCCAGCAGCCAAGATGAGGTTTACTATGGCTACACCTTC
>TRBV10-1|TRBJ1-4|NA|NA
CASSEGGADAGKLFF
TGCGCCAGCAGTGAGGGGGGGGCAGACGCTGGAAAACTGTTTTTT